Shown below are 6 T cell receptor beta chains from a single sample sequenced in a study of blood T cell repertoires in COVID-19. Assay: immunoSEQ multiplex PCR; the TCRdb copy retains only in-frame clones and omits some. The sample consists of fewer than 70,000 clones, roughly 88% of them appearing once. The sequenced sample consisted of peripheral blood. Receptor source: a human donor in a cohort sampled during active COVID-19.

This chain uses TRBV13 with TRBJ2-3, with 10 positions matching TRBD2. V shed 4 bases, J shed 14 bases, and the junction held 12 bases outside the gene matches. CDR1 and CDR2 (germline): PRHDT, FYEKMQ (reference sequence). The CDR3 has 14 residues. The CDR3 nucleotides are TGTGCCAGCAGCTCTCTTTGGAGCGGGGGGGCCGTGTATTTT. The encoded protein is CASSSLWSGGAVYF.

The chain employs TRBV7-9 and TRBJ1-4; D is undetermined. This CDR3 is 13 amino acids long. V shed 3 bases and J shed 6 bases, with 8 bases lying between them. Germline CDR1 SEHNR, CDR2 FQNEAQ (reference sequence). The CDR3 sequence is CASSFSEDEKLFF. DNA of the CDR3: TGTGCCAGCAGCTTCAGCGAGGATGAAAAACTGTTTTTT.

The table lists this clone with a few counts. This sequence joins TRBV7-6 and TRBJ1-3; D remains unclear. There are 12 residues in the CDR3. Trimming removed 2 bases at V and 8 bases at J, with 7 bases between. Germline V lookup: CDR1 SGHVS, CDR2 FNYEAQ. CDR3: CASSLLEDTIYF. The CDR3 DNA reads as TGTGCCAGCAGCTTATTGGAGGACACCATATATTTT.

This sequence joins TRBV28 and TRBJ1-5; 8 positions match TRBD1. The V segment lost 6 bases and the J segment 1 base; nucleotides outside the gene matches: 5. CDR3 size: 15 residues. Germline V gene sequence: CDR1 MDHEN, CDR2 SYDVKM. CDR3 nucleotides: TGTGCCAGCAGCTCAACAGGGGGAAGCAATCAGCCCCAGCATTTT. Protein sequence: CASSSTGGSNQPQHF.

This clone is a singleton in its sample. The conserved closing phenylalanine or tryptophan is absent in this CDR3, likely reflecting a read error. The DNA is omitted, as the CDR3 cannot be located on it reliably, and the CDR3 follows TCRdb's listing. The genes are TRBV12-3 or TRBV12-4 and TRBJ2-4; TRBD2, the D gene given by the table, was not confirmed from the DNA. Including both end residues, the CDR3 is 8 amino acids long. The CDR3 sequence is CASSLACV.

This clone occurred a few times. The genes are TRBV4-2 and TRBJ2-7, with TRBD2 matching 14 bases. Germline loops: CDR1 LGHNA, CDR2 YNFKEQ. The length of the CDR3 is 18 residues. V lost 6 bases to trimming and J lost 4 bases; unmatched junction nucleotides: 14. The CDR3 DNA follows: TGTGCCAGCAGGCCCAACGCGGGGACTAGCGGGAGTATTTACGAGCAGTACTTC. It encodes CASRPNAGTSGSIYEQYF.